This record concerns one T cell receptor beta chain sequence. As yet, its antigen is unknown. The sort gate was single viable CD3+CD4+CD8-CD45RO+ cells for memory CD4+ T cells. This specimen comes from a study of memory CD4+ T cells and cytomegalovirus serostatus. Whole-study findings and limits: Median bootstrapped AUC for CMV status was roughly 0.95 originally, 0.85 to 0.92 US-trained.

Profiled with immunoSEQ multiplex PCR; TCRdb holds only in-frame clones, not every one. The sample lists under 55,000 clones, about 83% seen once, with just under 2% in the top ten. Germline CDR1 and CDR2: MNHNY and SVGAGI (reference sequence). V lost 1 base and J 1 base, leaving 7 bases between the germline ends. The CDR3 runs 15 residues. The source material was memory CD4+ T cells from blood. The gene calls are TRBV6-6 and TRBJ2-2; D might be TRBD1 (5 bases). This receptor was identified in an adult in good health and CMV-seropositive. Written as DNA, the CDR3 is TGTGCCAGCAGTTACTTGCAGGGGAACACCGGGGAGCTGTTTTTT. It encodes CASSYLQGNTGELFF.